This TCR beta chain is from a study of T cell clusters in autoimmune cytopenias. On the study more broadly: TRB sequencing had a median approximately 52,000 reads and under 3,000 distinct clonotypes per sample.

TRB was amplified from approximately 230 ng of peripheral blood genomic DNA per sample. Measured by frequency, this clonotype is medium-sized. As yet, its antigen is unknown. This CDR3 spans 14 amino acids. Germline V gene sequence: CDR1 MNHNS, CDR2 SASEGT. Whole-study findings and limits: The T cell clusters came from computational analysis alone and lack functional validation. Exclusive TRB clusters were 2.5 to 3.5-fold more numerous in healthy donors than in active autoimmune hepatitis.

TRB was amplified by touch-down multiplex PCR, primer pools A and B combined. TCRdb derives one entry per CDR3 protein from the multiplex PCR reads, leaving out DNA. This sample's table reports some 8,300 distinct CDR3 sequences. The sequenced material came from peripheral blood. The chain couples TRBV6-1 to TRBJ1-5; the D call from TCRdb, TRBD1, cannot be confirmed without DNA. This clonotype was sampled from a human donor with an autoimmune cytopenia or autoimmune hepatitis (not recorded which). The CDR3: CASSGTGLNQPQHF.